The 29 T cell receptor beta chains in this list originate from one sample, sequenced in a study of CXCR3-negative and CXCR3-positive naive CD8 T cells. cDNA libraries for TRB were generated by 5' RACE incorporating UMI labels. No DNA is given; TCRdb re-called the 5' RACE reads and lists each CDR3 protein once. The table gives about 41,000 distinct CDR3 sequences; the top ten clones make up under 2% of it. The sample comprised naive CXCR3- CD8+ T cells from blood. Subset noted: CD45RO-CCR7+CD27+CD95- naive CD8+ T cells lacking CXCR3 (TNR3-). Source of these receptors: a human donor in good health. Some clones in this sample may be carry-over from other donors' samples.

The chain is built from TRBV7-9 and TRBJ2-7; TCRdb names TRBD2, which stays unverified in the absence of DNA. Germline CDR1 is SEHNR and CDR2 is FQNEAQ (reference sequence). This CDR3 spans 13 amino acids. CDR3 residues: CASSFSQAHEQYF.

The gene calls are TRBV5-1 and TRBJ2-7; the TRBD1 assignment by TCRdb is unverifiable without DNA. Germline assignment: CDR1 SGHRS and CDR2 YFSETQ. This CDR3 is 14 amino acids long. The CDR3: CASSTVGGSYEQYF.

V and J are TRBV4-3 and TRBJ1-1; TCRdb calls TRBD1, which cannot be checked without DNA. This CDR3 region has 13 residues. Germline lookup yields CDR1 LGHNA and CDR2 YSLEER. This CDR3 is CASSQDQGGEAFF.

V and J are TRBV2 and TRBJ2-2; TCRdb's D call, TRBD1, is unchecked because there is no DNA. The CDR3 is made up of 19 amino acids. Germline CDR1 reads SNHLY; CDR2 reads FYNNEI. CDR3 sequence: CASSEAWDTPQRRPGELFF.

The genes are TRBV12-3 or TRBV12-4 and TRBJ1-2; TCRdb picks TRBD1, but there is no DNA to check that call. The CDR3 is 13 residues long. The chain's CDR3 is CASRVTGNYGYTF.

The CDR3 protein is CASSLYGSKETQYF. V usage is TRBV12-3 or TRBV12-4 and J usage is TRBJ2-5. The CDR3 contains 14 residues.

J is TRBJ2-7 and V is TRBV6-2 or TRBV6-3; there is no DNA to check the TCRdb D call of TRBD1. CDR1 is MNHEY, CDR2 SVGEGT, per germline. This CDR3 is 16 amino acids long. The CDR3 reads CASTDSDTSYSYEQYF.

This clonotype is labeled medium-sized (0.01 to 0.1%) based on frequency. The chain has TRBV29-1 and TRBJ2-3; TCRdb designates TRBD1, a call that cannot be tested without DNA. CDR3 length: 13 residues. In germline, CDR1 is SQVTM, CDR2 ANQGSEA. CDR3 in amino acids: CSARGARTDTQYF.

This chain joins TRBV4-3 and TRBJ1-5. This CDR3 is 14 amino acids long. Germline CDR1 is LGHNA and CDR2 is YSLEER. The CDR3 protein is CASSQDADFQPQHF.

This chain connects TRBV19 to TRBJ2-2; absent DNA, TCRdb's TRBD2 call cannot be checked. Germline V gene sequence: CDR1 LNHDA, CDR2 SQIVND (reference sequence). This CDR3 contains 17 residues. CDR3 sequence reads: CASSIVTSGANTGELFF.

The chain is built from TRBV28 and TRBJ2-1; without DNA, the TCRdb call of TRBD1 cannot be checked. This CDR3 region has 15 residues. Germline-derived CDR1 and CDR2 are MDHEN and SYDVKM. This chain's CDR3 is CASSLDRGTGNEQFF.

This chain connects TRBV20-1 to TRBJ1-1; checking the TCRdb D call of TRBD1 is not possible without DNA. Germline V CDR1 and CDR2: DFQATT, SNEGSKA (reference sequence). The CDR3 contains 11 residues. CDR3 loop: CSARGPTEAFF.

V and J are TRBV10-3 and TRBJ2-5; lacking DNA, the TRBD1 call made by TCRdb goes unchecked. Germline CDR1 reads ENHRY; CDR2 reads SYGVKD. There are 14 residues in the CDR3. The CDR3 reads CATGAHPGRETQYF.

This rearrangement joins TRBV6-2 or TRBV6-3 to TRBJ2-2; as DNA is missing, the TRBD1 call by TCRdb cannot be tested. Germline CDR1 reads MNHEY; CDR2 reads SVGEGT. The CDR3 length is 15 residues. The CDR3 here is CASSWTGVDTGELFF.

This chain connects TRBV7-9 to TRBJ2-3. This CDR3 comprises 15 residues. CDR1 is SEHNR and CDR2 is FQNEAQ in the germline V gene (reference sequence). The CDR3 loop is CASSLPVYSTDTQYF.

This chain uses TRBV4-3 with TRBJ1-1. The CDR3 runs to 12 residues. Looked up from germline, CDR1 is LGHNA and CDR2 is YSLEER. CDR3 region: CASSQEGFEAFF.

CDR3 protein: CASSLEGALYEQYF. The chain carries TRBV28 and TRBJ2-7; no DNA is available, so the TRBD1 call from TCRdb remains unchecked. Germline CDR1 and CDR2: MDHEN and SYDVKM. This CDR3 contains 14 residues.

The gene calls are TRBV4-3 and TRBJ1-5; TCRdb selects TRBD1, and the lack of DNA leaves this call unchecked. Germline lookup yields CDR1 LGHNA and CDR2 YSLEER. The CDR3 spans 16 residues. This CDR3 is CASSQSYRFSNQPQHF.

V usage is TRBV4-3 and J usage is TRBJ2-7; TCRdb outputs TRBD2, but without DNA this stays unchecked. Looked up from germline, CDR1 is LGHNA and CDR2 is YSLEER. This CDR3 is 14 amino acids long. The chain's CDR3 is CASSQATGAYEQYF.

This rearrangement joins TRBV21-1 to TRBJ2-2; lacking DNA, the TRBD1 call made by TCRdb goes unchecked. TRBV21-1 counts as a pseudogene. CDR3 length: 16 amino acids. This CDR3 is CASSLSRGAGTGELFF.

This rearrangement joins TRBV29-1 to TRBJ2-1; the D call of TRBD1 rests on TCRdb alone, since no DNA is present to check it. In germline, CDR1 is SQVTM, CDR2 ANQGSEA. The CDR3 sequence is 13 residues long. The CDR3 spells CSLAGAGFDEQFF.

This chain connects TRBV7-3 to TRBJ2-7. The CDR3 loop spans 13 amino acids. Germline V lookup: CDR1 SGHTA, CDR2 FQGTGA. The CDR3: CASSLVQSDEQYF.

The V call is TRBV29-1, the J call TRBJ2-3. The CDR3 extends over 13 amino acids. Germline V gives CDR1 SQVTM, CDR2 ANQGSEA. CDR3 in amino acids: CSARRSPTDTQYF.

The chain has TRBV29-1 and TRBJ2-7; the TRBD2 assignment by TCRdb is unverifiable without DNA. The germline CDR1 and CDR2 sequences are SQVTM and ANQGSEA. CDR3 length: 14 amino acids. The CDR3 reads CSVGLAGYTYEQYF.

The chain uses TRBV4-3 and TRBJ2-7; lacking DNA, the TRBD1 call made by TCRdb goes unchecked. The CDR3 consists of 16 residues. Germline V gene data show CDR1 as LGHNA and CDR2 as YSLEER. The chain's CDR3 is CASTPSFRDRTYEQYF.

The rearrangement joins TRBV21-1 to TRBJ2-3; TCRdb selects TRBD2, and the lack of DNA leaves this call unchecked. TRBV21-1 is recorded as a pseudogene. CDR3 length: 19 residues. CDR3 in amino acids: CASSKPPGLAGGPTDTQYF.

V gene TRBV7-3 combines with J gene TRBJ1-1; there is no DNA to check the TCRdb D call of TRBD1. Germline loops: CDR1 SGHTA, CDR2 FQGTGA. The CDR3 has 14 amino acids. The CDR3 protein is CASSSARGNTEAFF.

CDR3 amino acids: CASSFGQNTEAFF. This rearrangement joins TRBV27 to TRBJ1-1. Per germline, CDR1 MNHEY and CDR2 SMNVEV (reference sequence). This CDR3 contains 13 residues.

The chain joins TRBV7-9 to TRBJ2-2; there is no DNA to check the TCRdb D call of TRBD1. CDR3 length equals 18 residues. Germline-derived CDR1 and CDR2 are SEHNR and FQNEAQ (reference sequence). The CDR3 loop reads CASSSDPTVTANTGELFF.